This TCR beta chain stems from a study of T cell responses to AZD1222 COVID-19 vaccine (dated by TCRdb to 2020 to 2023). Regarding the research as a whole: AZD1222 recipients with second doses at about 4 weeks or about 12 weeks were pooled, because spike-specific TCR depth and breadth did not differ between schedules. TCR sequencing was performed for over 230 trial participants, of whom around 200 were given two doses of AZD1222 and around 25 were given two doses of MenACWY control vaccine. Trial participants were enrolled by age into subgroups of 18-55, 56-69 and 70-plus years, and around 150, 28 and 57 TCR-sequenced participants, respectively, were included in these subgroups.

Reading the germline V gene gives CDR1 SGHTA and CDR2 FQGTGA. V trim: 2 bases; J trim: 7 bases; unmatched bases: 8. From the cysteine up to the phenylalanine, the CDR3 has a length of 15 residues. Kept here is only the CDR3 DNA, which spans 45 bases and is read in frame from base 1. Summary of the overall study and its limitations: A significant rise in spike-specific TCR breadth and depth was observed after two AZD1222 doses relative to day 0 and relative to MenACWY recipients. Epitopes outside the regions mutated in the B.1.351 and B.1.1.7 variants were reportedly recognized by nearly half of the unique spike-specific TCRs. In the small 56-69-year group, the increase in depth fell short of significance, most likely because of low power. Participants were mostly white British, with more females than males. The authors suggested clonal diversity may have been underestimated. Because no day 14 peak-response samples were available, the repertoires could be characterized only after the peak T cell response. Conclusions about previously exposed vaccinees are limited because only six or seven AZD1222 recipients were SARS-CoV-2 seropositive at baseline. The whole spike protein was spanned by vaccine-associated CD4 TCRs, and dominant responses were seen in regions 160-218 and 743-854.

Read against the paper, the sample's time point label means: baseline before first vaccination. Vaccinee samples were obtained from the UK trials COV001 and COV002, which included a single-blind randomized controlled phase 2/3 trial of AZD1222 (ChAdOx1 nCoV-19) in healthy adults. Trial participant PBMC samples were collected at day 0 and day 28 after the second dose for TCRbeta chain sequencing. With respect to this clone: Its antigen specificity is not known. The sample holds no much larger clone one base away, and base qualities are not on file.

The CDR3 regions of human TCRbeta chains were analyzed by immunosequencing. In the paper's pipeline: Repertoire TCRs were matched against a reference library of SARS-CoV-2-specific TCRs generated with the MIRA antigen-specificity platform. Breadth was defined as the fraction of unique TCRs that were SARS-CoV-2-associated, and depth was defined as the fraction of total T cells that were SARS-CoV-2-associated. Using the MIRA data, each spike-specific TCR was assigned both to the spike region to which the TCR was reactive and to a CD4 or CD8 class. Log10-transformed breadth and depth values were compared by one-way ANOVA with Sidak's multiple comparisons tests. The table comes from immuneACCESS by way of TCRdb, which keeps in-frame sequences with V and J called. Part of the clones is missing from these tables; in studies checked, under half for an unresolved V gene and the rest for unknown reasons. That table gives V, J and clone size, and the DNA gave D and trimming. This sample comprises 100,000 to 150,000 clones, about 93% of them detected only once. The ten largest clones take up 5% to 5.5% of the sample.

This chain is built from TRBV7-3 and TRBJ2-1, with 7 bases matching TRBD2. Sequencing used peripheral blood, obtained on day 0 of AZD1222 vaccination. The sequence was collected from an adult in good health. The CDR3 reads CASSLSGGGRNEQFF. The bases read TGTGCCAGCAGCTTATCTGGCGGGGGACGGAATGAGCAGTTCTTC.